The 30 T cell receptor beta chains given below trace back to one sample, sequenced in a study of blood T cell repertoires in COVID-19. The assay was immunoSEQ multiplex PCR, and TCRdb's table has in-frame clones only and misses some. The data show 30,000 to 40,000 clones, 88% seen once. The sample comprised peripheral blood. These TCRs come from a man in his fifties or sixties with active COVID-19.

CDR3 sequence: CASRPQGTGNNYGYTF. The CDR3 nucleotides are TGTGCCAGCAGACCCCAAGGGACAGGGAATAACTATGGCTACACCTTC. V gene TRBV13 combines with J gene TRBJ1-2; TRBD1 matches 9 bases. V was clipped by 6 bases and J by 1 base; unmatched bases: 9. There are 16 residues in the CDR3. The V gene's germline CDR1 is PRHDT and CDR2 FYEKMQ (reference sequence).

The chain combines TRBV5-1 with TRBJ2-5; TRBD1 matches 7 bases. The CDR3 length is 13 residues. Germline V gene lookup returns CDR1 SGHRS and CDR2 YFSETQ. V was clipped by 0 bases and J by 9 bases; unmatched bases: 5. CDR3 residues: CASSLDPDRAQYF. The CDR3 region has the DNA TGCGCCAGCAGCTTGGACCCAGACAGGGCCCAGTACTTC.

The table lists this clone with a count of one. The CDR3 nucleotides are TGTGCCAGCAGTTATCCCACGACGGGGGGCAGTGAGCAGTTCTTC. Translating gives CASSYPTTGGSEQFF. The rearrangement uses TRBV6-6 and TRBJ2-1; D may be TRBD2 (7 bases). In germline, CDR1 is MNHNY, CDR2 SVGAGI (reference sequence). This CDR3 contains 15 residues. The V and J ends lost 3 bases and 9 bases respectively, with 18 bases between them.

The chain joins TRBV2 to TRBJ2-7; 7 bases agree with TRBD2. The J segment lost 0 bases and the V segment lost 7 bases, leaving 15 bases of the junction unmatched. The CDR3 has 17 amino acids. Germline V gene sequence: CDR1 SNHLY, CDR2 FYNNEI. The CDR3 protein is CASNRRPSGRNSYEQYF. The CDR3 DNA reads TGTGCCAGCAATAGGAGGCCTAGCGGAAGAAACTCCTACGAGCAGTACTTC.

The V gene is TRBV10-3, the J gene TRBJ2-1; 8 nucleotides agree with TRBD2. Germline V CDR1 and CDR2: ENHRY, SYGVKD. This CDR3 region has 17 residues. V was clipped by 2 bases and J by 3 bases; unmatched bases: 9. The CDR3: CAISERLGLAYYNEQFF. The CDR3 coding sequence is TGTGCCATCAGTGAGCGCCTCGGACTAGCCTACTACAATGAGCAGTTCTTC.

This rearrangement joins TRBV28 to TRBJ1-6, with a weak D call TRBD1 (6 bases). The CDR3 extends over 17 amino acids. CDR1 and CDR2 from the germline V gene are MDHEN and SYDVKM. V shed 4 bases and J shed 0 bases, with 13 bases lying between them. The CDR3 spells CASSSGAGASYNSPLHF. The CDR3 DNA reads as TGTGCCAGCAGTTCAGGGGCAGGGGCCTCCTATAATTCACCCCTCCACTTT.

This clone has a single count. The V call is TRBV27, the J call TRBJ2-1; 8 nucleotides match TRBD1. The J segment lost 3 bases and the V segment lost 2 bases, leaving 3 bases of the junction unmatched. CDR3 length: 15 residues. The germline V gene encodes CDR1 MNHEY and CDR2 SMNVEV (reference sequence). The CDR3 loop reads CASSLDRGIYNEQFF. DNA of the CDR3: TGTGCCAGCAGTTTAGACAGGGGCATCTACAATGAGCAGTTCTTC.

The chain links TRBV6-5 to TRBJ2-3, with 8 bases lining up with TRBD1. Germline assignment: CDR1 MNHEY and CDR2 SVGAGI. Trimming took 6 bases from V and 1 from J; bases not matched to a gene: 6. The CDR3 has 15 residues. CDR3 amino acids: CASRRGQGGTDTQYF. The CDR3, as DNA: TGTGCCAGCAGACGCGGACAGGGAGGCACAGATACGCAGTATTTT.

The V gene is TRBV27, the J gene TRBJ2-4; tentative D call: TRBD1 (6 bases). V gave up 2 bases and J gave up 4 bases, with 9 bases separating them. Germline CDR1 MNHEY, CDR2 SMNVEV (reference sequence). The CDR3 consists of 14 residues. CDR3 sequence reads: CASSLKGDKNIQYF. CDR3 sequence (DNA): TGTGCCAGCAGTTTAAAGGGGGATAAAAACATTCAGTACTTC.

The gene calls are TRBV28 and TRBJ2-6, with a weak D call TRBD2 (7 bases). The CDR3 sequence is 16 residues long. Trimming removed 9 bases at V and 0 bases at J, with 15 bases between. Germline V gene sequence: CDR1 MDHEN, CDR2 SYDVKM. CDR3 nucleotides: TGTGCCAGTGGGGGGGCAGGACTCTCTGGGGCCAACGTCCTGACTTTC. Amino acid sequence: CASGGAGLSGANVLTF.

The CDR3 region has the DNA TGCAGTGCCAGGACAAGCGGGGAGCTGTTTTTT. Its protein is CSARTSGELFF. J is TRBJ2-2 and V is TRBV20-1; possible D gene TRBD1, 5 bases. V was trimmed by 6 bases and J by 7 bases, leaving 9 bases between them. The germline gives CDR1 DFQATT, CDR2 SNEGSKA (reference sequence). This CDR3 is built from 11 residues.

In its sample, this clone was seen once. The rearrangement uses TRBV28 and TRBJ1-1; TRBD1 matches at 10 bases. Germline loops: CDR1 MDHEN, CDR2 SYDVKM. Trimming cost V 2 bases and J 1 base; bases outside gene matches: 7. This CDR3 spans 17 amino acids. CDR3 bases: TGTGCCAGCAGTTTAAGACAGGGGGCAATGGGGAACACTGAAGCTTTCTTT. As protein: CASSLRQGAMGNTEAFF.

As DNA, the CDR3 is TGTGCCAGCAGCAAAGTAGGGGACAGGGGAGGGTGGCTGAATGAAAAACTGTTTTTT. Amino acid sequence: CASSKVGDRGGWLNEKLFF. The chain joins TRBV3-1 (or the pseudogene TRBV3-2) to TRBJ1-4; TRBD1 matches 10 bases. V trimming: 5 bases; J trimming: 5 bases; junction bases outside the gene matches: 17. CDR1 LGHDT and CDR2 YNNKEL come from the germline V gene (reference sequence). The CDR3 extends over 19 amino acids.

V is TRBV5-4 and J is TRBJ1-2; 12 bases agree with TRBD1. This CDR3 has 17 residues. V gave up 1 base and J gave up 4 bases; unmatched junction bases: 8. CDR1 and CDR2 (germline): SGHNT, YYREEE (reference sequence). CDR3 sequence reads: CASSLRVGQGAFYGYTF. CDR3 DNA sequence: TGTGCCAGCAGCTTGAGGGTGGGACAGGGGGCGTTCTATGGCTACACCTTC.

As regards this clone: At the DNA level, this CDR3 is encoded by other sequences in the same sample as well. The chain combines TRBV27 with TRBJ2-1; possible D gene TRBD2, 6 bases. Germline V lookup: CDR1 MNHEY, CDR2 SMNVEV (reference sequence). The CDR3 is 14 residues long. Trimming took 0 bases from V and 6 from J, leaving 9 bases between them. Here the CDR3 reads CASSLSGTVNEQFF. Here the CDR3 DNA reads TGTGCCAGCAGTTTATCGGGGACTGTCAATGAGCAGTTCTTC.

The chain joins TRBV28 to TRBJ1-1; possible D gene TRBD1, 6 bases. The CDR3 is 17 amino acids. Trimming took 7 bases from V and 7 from J, leaving 28 bases between them. Germline V gene data show CDR1 as MDHEN and CDR2 as SYDVKM. The CDR3 DNA is TGTGCCAGCACAGTTCCTGGGGGGGGCAGGGCTAAGGGTGAAGCTTTCTTT. Translated: CASTVPGGGRAKGEAFF.

The chain couples TRBV19 to TRBJ1-2; 8 bases are shared with TRBD1. Per the germline V gene, CDR1 is LNHDA and CDR2 is SQIVND (reference sequence). There are 15 residues in the CDR3. After removal of 4 bases from V and 3 bases from J, the junction contained 7 bases not matched to a gene. CDR3 DNA: TGTGCCAGTAGTAGGACAGGGCTTTCGGACTATGGCTACACCTTC. Amino acid sequence: CASSRTGLSDYGYTF.

The table lists this clone with a count of one. This chain links TRBV27 with TRBJ2-7; 14 nucleotides align to TRBD2. From germline, CDR1 is MNHEY and CDR2 SMNVEV (reference sequence). The V and J ends lost 6 bases and 2 bases, in that order; junction bases with no gene match: 15. The CDR3 totals 19 residues. DNA for the CDR3: TGTGCCAGCAGGCGTCGACTAGCGGGAGGGCCCCTTCAACCCTACGAGCAGTACTTC. It encodes CASRRRLAGGPLQPYEQYF.

This chain joins TRBV18 and TRBJ2-5; TRBD2 is a possible D gene (5 bases). Per the germline V gene, CDR1 is KGHSH and CDR2 is LQKENI. The germline V and J ends were trimmed by 5 bases and 6 bases, with 16 bases remaining between them. This CDR3 contains 14 residues. CDR3 sequence reads: CASSSSRGKKTQYF. DNA of the CDR3: TGTGCCAGCTCATCCAGCCGGGGTAAGAAGACCCAGTACTTC.

The V call is TRBV29-1, the J call TRBJ2-2, with 7 bases matching TRBD1. The CDR3 covers 13 residues. The germline V gene encodes CDR1 SQVTM and CDR2 ANQGSEA. J lost 1 base, V lost 5 bases, and 1 base had no gene match. The chain's CDR3 is CSVRQGNTGELFF. Here the CDR3 DNA reads TGCAGCGTTCGACAGGGGAACACCGGGGAGCTGTTTTTT.

This clone was seen just once. The rearrangement uses TRBV19 and TRBJ1-2, with TRBD1 identical over 7 bases. Trimming cost V 8 bases and J 2 bases; bases outside gene matches: 11. Germline CDR1 reads LNHDA; CDR2 reads SQIVND (reference sequence). This CDR3 has 15 amino acids. The CDR3 spells CASGETGPLNYGYTF. CDR3 nucleotide sequence: TGTGCCAGTGGGGAGACAGGGCCCCTAAACTATGGCTACACCTTC.

The rearrangement joins TRBV6-1 to TRBJ1-1; D unresolved. CDR1 MNHNS and CDR2 SASEGT come from the germline V gene. The CDR3 has 15 residues. Between the trimmed V and J ends, which lost 3 bases and 3 bases, there was a span of 14 bases. This CDR3 is CASSEPVTSDTEAFF. CDR3 nucleotides: TGTGCCAGCAGTGAGCCCGTTACGTCGGACACTGAAGCTTTCTTT.

This chain uses TRBV20-1 with TRBJ1-1, with D hard to call. The CDR3 consists of 14 residues. Germline V gene lookup returns CDR1 DFQATT and CDR2 SNEGSKA (reference sequence). Trimming left V 3 bases short and J 5 bases short, with 16 bases between. The CDR3 DNA reads TGCAGTGCTAGTCGTCCGGGAGGAGGGACTGAAGCTTTCTTT. The encoded protein is CSASRPGGGTEAFF.

This clone was found a few times. V usage is TRBV7-9 and J usage is TRBJ2-4, with a possible D match to TRBD2 (6 bases). CDR3 length: 16 residues. CDR1 is SEHNR, CDR2 FQNEAQ, per germline (reference sequence). V lost 1 base, J lost 3 bases, and 13 bases lay in between. CDR3 loop: CASSLGAGLVKNIQYF. In DNA form, the CDR3 reads TGTGCCAGCAGCTTAGGAGCGGGCCTAGTCAAAAACATTCAGTACTTC.

The rearrangement joins TRBV6-5 to TRBJ2-7; tentatively, D is TRBD2 (6 bases). The V and J ends lost 11 bases and 2 bases respectively, with 16 bases between them. The CDR3 extends over 13 amino acids. Germline V gene sequence: CDR1 MNHEY, CDR2 SVGAGI. The CDR3 protein is CAAAAGPAYEQYF. In DNA form, the CDR3 reads TGTGCCGCGGCGGCGGGGCCTGCCTACGAGCAGTACTTC.

This clone was seen a handful of times. The V call is TRBV2, the J call TRBJ2-7, with D possibly being TRBD2 (6 bases). This CDR3 has 15 residues. Trimming removed 3 bases from V and 3 bases from J, with 15 bases in between. Germline lookup yields CDR1 SNHLY and CDR2 FYNNEI. The CDR3 DNA reads TGTGCCAGCAGTGAGGGGCTAGCGCGTAACTACGAGCAGTACTTC. Translation gives CASSEGLARNYEQYF.

This rearrangement joins TRBV7-2 to TRBJ2-1; 10 bases match TRBD2. Trimming took 5 bases from V and 6 from J; bases not matched to a gene: 4. CDR1 and CDR2 (germline): SGHTA, FQGNSA. The CDR3 extends over 14 amino acids. The CDR3 reads CASSRTSGVNEQFF. DNA for the CDR3: TGTGCCAGCAGCCGGACTAGCGGAGTCAATGAGCAGTTCTTC.

V is TRBV21-1 and J is TRBJ2-1; TRBD2, the table's D call, was not compared with the DNA. TRBV21-1 is annotated as a pseudogene. There are 15 residues in the CDR3. CDR3 coding DNA: TGTGCCAGCAGCGGGACTAGCGTTGTAAACAATGAGCAGTTCTTC. It encodes CASSGTSVVNNEQFF.

The V call is TRBV5-6, the J call TRBJ2-7; no firm D call. CDR3 length equals 15 residues. V lost 1 base and J 3 bases, leaving 14 bases between the germline ends. The germline V gene has CDR1 SGHDT and CDR2 YYEEEE. The CDR3 loop reads CASSLFAGFLYEQYF. As DNA, the CDR3 is TGTGCCAGCAGCTTGTTTGCCGGGTTCCTCTACGAGCAGTACTTC.

The chain uses TRBV5-1 and TRBJ2-7, with TRBD2 identical over 9 bases. CDR1 SGHRS and CDR2 YFSETQ come from the germline V gene. CDR3 size: 14 residues. Trimming removed 0 bases from V and 5 bases from J; junction bases left unmatched: 3. The CDR3 coding sequence is TGCGCCAGCAGCTTGGGTAGCGGGAGAAACGAGCAGTACTTC. It encodes CASSLGSGRNEQYF.